These T cell receptor beta chains were read from a single sample in a study of Ad26.COV2.S vaccination and SARS-CoV-2 variants. Clones were sequenced by immunoSEQ multiplex PCR, and TCRdb holds only the in-frame ones, with some missing. This sample yields hundreds of thousands of clones, of which more than 70% are seen a single time; roughly 1.5% belongs to the top ten. The sequences come from peripheral blood, collected in a trial of Ad26.COV2.S vaccine versus placebo. The receptors here all came from a person aged 18 to 59 who received the Ad26.COV2.S COVID-19 vaccine or a placebo. Each CDR3 is given with its conserved first and last residue.

V: TRBV3-1/TRBV3-2; J: TRBJ2-1; CDR3: CASSQSASGHNEQFF
V: TRBV7-2; J: TRBJ2-3; CDR3: CASSFGGQGRDTQYF
V: TRBV6-5; J: TRBJ2-7; CDR3: CASRDAGTGDYEQYF
V: TRBV6-5; J: TRBJ2-7; CDR3: CASSGAYEQYF
V: TRBV7-9; J: TRBJ2-1; CDR3: CASSFGQGMNEQFF
V: TRBV6-6; J: TRBJ1-3; CDR3: CASSSLRQGSIYF
V: TRBV7-2; J: TRBJ1-3; CDR3: CASSLVQPNSGNTIYF
V: TRBV5-1; J: TRBJ2-7; CDR3: CASSLAEPHLGEQYF
V: TRBV15; J: TRBJ2-7; CDR3: CATSRDRGPYEQYF
V: TRBV19; J: TRBJ2-2; CDR3: CASSPDRAASGELFF
V: TRBV2; J: TRBJ2-3; CDR3: CASSERADTQYF
V: TRBV5-1; J: TRBJ2-7; CDR3: CASRPTATSGFYEQYF
V: TRBV7-9; J: TRBJ2-3; CDR3: CASSLATSGTDTQYF
V: TRBV4-1; J: TRBJ2-1; CDR3: CASSQTGTNEQFF
V: TRBV5-1; J: TRBJ2-5; CDR3: CASSSGNSRETQYF
V: TRBV18; J: TRBJ2-5; CDR3: CASSKDRQETQYF
V: TRBV6-5; J: TRBJ1-5; CDR3: CASSREQGSSQPQHF
V: TRBV18; J: TRBJ1-5; CDR3: CASSTGENQPQHF
V: TRBV11-3; J: TRBJ1-1; CDR3: CASSSSGHLGEAFF
V: TRBV5-5; J: TRBJ2-1; CDR3: CASSPGGNSYNEQFF
V: TRBV15; J: TRBJ2-2; CDR3: CAIWDPGTGELFF
V: TRBV19; J: TRBJ1-5; CDR3: CASSIGTGPYSNQPQHF
V: TRBV6-5; J: TRBJ2-1; CDR3: CATGQGRNEQFF
V: TRBV6-5; J: TRBJ2-1; CDR3: CASSYADYNEQFF
V: TRBV5-1; J: TRBJ1-5; CDR3: CASSLTPSTEFNQPQHF
V: TRBV5-8; J: TRBJ2-5; CDR3: CASSKGGQPIQETQYF